These 23 T cell receptor beta chains were sequenced from one sample in a study of T cell responses to AZD1222 COVID-19 vaccine. The table came from immunoSEQ multiplex PCR; TCRdb's copy has only in-frame clones and leaves some out. The sample lists 95,000 to 150,000 clones, just over 85% occurring once. Source: peripheral blood, taken on day 0 of AZD1222 vaccination. The receptor set was obtained from an adult in good health.

The chain carries TRBV19 and TRBJ2-3; a weak D match, TRBD2 (6 bases). V dropped 5 bases and J dropped 3 bases, with 12 bases sitting between them. The CDR3 extends over 14 amino acids. Germline V gives CDR1 LNHDA, CDR2 SQIVND (reference sequence). CDR3 DNA: TGTGCCAGTAGTGTCACCGGAGGGACAGATACGCAGTATTTT. It codes for CASSVTGGTDTQYF.

The genes are TRBV29-1 and TRBJ2-2, with 13 nucleotides matching TRBD2. The V gene end was trimmed by 7 bases and the J gene end by 8 bases; junction bases not matched to a gene: 13. The germline V gene has CDR1 SQVTM and CDR2 ANQGSEA. The CDR3 extends over 16 amino acids. CDR3 residues: CSGLPQGTSGVGELFF. The DNA for the CDR3 is TGCAGCGGCCTACCACAGGGGACTAGCGGGGTTGGGGAGCTGTTTTTT.

This clone was seen a single time. The V gene is TRBV19, the J gene TRBJ1-5; 11 nucleotides line up with TRBD1. Germline CDR1 and CDR2: LNHDA and SQIVND (reference sequence). J lost 7 bases, V lost 5 bases, and 10 bases had no gene match. The length of the CDR3 is 16 residues. Here the CDR3 reads CASSSPGQGARQPQHF. The CDR3, as DNA: TGTGCCAGTAGTTCCCCCGGACAGGGGGCTAGACAGCCCCAGCATTTT.

The CDR3, as DNA: TGCGCCAGCAGCTTGCGGGACGCAACTAATGAAAAACTGTTTTTT. Translating it yields CASSLRDATNEKLFF. The chain has TRBV5-1 and TRBJ1-4; TRBD1 is a possible D gene (5 bases). The CDR3 runs to 15 residues. Germline V CDR1 and CDR2: SGHRS, YFSETQ. V shed 1 base and J shed 0 bases, with 7 bases lying between them.

This chain joins TRBV7-3 and TRBJ1-1; D unclear. From germline, CDR1 is SGHTA and CDR2 FQGTGA. The germline V and J ends were trimmed by 2 bases and 2 bases, with 12 bases remaining between them. This CDR3 is built from 15 residues. The DNA of the CDR3 is TGTGCCAGCAGCTTATTTGGCAGGAGTAACACTGAAGCTTTCTTT. Residues: CASSLFGRSNTEAFF.

V and J are TRBV28 and TRBJ1-5; TRBD1 might be the D (5 bases). V lost 1 base and J 3 bases, leaving 13 bases between the germline ends. In germline, CDR1 is MDHEN, CDR2 SYDVKM. The CDR3 runs to 16 residues. CDR3 residues: CASSLFGDVPNQPQHF. The CDR3, as DNA: TGTGCCAGCAGTTTATTCGGGGACGTCCCCAATCAGCCCCAGCATTTT.

The chain uses TRBV19 and TRBJ2-5, with TRBD2 as a possible D gene (7 bases). This CDR3 contains 15 residues. V shed 7 bases and J shed 5 bases, with 20 bases lying between them. CDR1 is LNHDA and CDR2 is SQIVND in the germline V gene (reference sequence). CDR3 sequence: CASTPRGGVGETQYF. DNA for the CDR3: TGTGCCAGTACCCCGAGGGGGGGCGTGGGGGAGACCCAGTACTTC.

V gene TRBV28 combines with J gene TRBJ2-3; TRBD2 matches 11 bases. Germline V CDR1 and CDR2: MDHEN, SYDVKM. CDR3 length equals 17 residues. V lost 8 bases, J lost 5 bases, and 15 bases stayed unmatched. As DNA, the CDR3 is TGTGCCAGCTTACCCCCCCATAGCGGGGGGGCGGGAGATACGCAGTATTTT. Its translation: CASLPPHSGGAGDTQYF.

As for this clone: The same CDR3 is also encoded by other DNA sequences in this sample. The chain employs TRBV5-1 and TRBJ2-6; D is unclear. CDR3 length equals 15 residues. V was pared by 0 bases and J by 0 bases, with 4 bases between. CDR1 is SGHRS, CDR2 YFSETQ, per germline. For the CDR3, the DNA is TGCGCCAGCAGCTTGGGGGGCTCTGGGGCCAACGTCCTGACTTTC. Residues: CASSLGGSGANVLTF.

The chain carries TRBV19 and TRBJ2-3; possible D gene TRBD2, 5 bases. Germline V lookup: CDR1 LNHDA, CDR2 SQIVND (reference sequence). This CDR3 has 13 residues. Trimming removed 3 bases from V and 2 bases from J, with 6 bases in between. The CDR3: CASSMRATDTQYF. DNA for the CDR3: TGTGCCAGTAGTATGAGGGCCACAGATACGCAGTATTTT.

This chain uses TRBV3-1 (or the pseudogene TRBV3-2) with TRBJ2-7; D could derive from TRBD1 or TRBD2 (5 bases each). The CDR3 is 17 residues long. Germline CDR1 reads LGHDT; CDR2 reads YNNKEL (reference sequence). Trimming took off 0 bases at V and 4 bases at J, with 19 bases between the two ends. The CDR3 reads CASSQDPWGTELYEQYF. CDR3 bases: TGTGCCAGCAGCCAAGATCCTTGGGGGACGGAGTTATACGAGCAGTACTTC.

The chain uses TRBV29-1 and TRBJ2-7; 10 bases are a match to TRBD1. There are 13 residues in the CDR3. The V segment lost 7 bases and the J segment 6 bases; nucleotides outside the gene matches: 9. CDR1 is SQVTM, CDR2 ANQGSEA, per germline. CDR3 loop: CSGRTGGGVEQYF. The DNA of the CDR3 is TGCAGCGGCCGGACAGGGGGGGGTGTCGAGCAGTACTTC.

The rearrangement uses TRBV6-1 and TRBJ2-1; 7 positions match TRBD1. Germline trimming cut 1 base from V and 6 bases from J; bases unmatched to any gene: 6. The CDR3 extends over 15 amino acids. CDR1 is MNHNS and CDR2 is SASEGT in the germline V gene. The CDR3 is CASSEGEGAGNEQFF. The CDR3 bases are TGTGCCAGCAGTGAAGGTGAGGGGGCAGGCAATGAGCAGTTCTTC.

V usage is TRBV9 and J usage is TRBJ2-2; 8 positions agree with TRBD1. Germline values: CDR1 SGDLS, CDR2 YYNGEE. The trim removed 7 bases at V and 2 bases at J, leaving 13 bases unmatched. This CDR3 spans 17 amino acids. For the CDR3, the DNA is TGTGCCAGCCGTTCCGGGACAGGTTGGGGCAACACCGGGGAGCTGTTTTTT. It specifies CASRSGTGWGNTGELFF. Filled out from reference TRBV9 and TRBJ2-2, the complete variable domain reads DSGVTQTPKHLITATGQRVTLRCSPRSGDLSVYWYQQSLDQGLQFLIQYYNGEERAKGNILERFSAQQFPDLHSELNLSSLELGDSALYFCASRSGTGWGNTGELFFGEGSRLTVL.

This clone was detected only once. The chain links TRBV27 to TRBJ1-1; D is ambiguous. Trimming shortened V by 6 bases and J by 5 bases, and 19 bases separated the two germline ends. The CDR3 is 15 amino acids. The V gene's germline CDR1 is MNHEY and CDR2 SMNVEV (reference sequence). CDR3 nucleotides: TGTGCCAGCAGACCGACAACAAATTTGTATACTGAAGCTTTCTTT. Protein: CASRPTTNLYTEAFF.

This chain uses TRBV11-2 with TRBJ1-1; D is uncertain. This CDR3 has 15 residues. Per the germline V gene, CDR1 is SGHAT and CDR2 is FQNNGV. Between the trimmed V and J ends, which lost 6 bases and 0 bases, there was a span of 14 bases. In DNA, the CDR3 is TGTGCCAGCAGTTTCCTACGGGGATTGAACACTGAAGCTTTCTTT. Its protein product is CASSFLRGLNTEAFF.

The genes are TRBV5-6 and TRBJ2-7; 8 bases map to TRBD1. Losses at the gene ends were 2 bases for V and 1 base for J; bases not matched to a gene: 8. CDR1 is SGHDT and CDR2 is YYEEEE in the germline V gene. The CDR3 consists of 16 residues. CDR3 in amino acids: CASSFPGGRGSYEQYF. Here the CDR3 DNA reads TGTGCCAGCAGCTTCCCAGGGGGCCGGGGGTCCTACGAGCAGTACTTC. Drawing the rest from reference TRBV5-6 and TRBJ2-7, the complete variable domain is DAGVTQSPTHLIKTRGQQVTLRCSPKSGHDTVSWYQQALGQGPQFIFQYYEEEERQRGNFPDRFSGHQFPNYSSELNVNALLLGDSALYLCASSFPGGRGSYEQYFGPGTRLTVT.

The V gene is TRBV11-1, the J gene TRBJ2-1, with no clear D. Trimming cost V 5 bases and J 8 bases, with 7 bases left between them. CDR1 and CDR2 (germline): SGHAT, FQDESV (reference sequence). CDR3 length: 11 amino acids. The DNA of the CDR3 is TGTGCCAGCAGCCAAGCGCATGAGCAGTTCTTC. It encodes CASSQAHEQFF.

In its sample, this clone was seen a few times. The rearrangement uses TRBV7-6 and TRBJ1-3, with TRBD1 identical over 7 bases. Germline values: CDR1 SGHVS, CDR2 FNYEAQ. There are 18 residues in the CDR3. Losses at the gene ends were 4 bases for V and 0 bases for J; bases not matched to a gene: 12. CDR3 residues: CASSSPLGGDSSGNTIYF. As DNA, the CDR3 is TGTGCCAGCAGCTCCCCCCTAGGGGGCGACAGCTCTGGAAACACCATATATTTT. Filled out from reference TRBV7-6 and TRBJ1-3, the complete variable domain reads GAGVSQSPRYKVTKRGQDVALRCDPISGHVSLYWYRQALGQGPEFLTYFNYEAQQDKSGLPNDRFSAERPEGSISTLTIQRTEQRDSAMYRCASSSPLGGDSSGNTIYFGEGSWLTVV.

The genes are TRBV21-1 and TRBJ1-1; the DNA was not compared with TRBD1, the D call given in the table. TRBV21-1 is listed as a pseudogene. This CDR3 has 17 residues. The CDR3 spells CASSDPQGRRRNTEAFF. CDR3 coding DNA: TGTGCCAGCAGCGACCCACAGGGAAGAAGGAGGAACACTGAAGCTTTCTTT.

V gene TRBV5-1 combines with J gene TRBJ1-1; TRBD1 matches 8 bases. The V segment lost 4 bases and the J segment 11 bases; nucleotides outside the gene matches: 10. The CDR3 has 13 amino acids. Germline V CDR1 and CDR2: SGHRS, YFSETQ. In DNA, the CDR3 is TGCGCCAGCAGCCGACAGGGGACGGTGGACGCTTTCTTT. It encodes CASSRQGTVDAFF.

V and J are TRBV5-1 and TRBJ2-5; D remains unclear. The V gene's germline CDR1 is SGHRS and CDR2 YFSETQ. V lost 3 bases and J 5 bases, leaving 17 bases between the germline ends. This CDR3 has 15 residues. The DNA of the CDR3 is TGCGCCAGCAGCTGGGGTGAAGGCGCCACGGAGACCCAGTACTTC. The encoded protein is CASSWGEGATETQYF.

The chain carries TRBV3-1 (or the pseudogene TRBV3-2) and TRBJ2-2, with TRBD2 as a possible D gene (6 bases). The CDR3 covers 15 residues. V dropped 7 bases and J dropped 4 bases, with 16 bases sitting between them. Germline loops: CDR1 LGHDT, CDR2 YNNKEL (reference sequence). The CDR3 loop is CASTPVVSGTGELFF. In DNA form, the CDR3 reads TGTGCCAGCACCCCGGTTGTTAGCGGCACCGGGGAGCTGTTTTTT.